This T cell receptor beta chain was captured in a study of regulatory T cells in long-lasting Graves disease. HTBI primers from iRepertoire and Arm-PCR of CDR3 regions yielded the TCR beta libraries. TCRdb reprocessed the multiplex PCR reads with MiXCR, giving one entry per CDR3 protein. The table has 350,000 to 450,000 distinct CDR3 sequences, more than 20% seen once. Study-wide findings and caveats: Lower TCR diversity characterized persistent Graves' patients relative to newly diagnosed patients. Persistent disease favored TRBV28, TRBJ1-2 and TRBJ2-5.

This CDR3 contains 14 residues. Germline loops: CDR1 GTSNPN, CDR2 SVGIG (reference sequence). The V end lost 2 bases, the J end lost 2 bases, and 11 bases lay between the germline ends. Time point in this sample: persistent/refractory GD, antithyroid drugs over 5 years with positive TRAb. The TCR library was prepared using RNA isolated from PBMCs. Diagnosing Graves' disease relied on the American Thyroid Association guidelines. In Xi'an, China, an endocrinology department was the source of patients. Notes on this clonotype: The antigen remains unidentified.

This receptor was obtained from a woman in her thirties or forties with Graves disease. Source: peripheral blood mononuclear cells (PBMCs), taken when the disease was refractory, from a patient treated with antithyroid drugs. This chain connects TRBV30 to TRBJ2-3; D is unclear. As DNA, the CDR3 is TGTGCCTGGAGTCTCCGGGCTAACACAGATACGCAGTATTTT. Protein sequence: CAWSLRANTDTQYF.